This TCR beta chain derives from a study of identifying expanded T cells in peripheral blood. No infections or other immune events were documented during collection. Study-wide results and limits: Over about two and four weeks, about 15 and 19 clones changed, versus around 1.1 between replicates. Clone count variance between approximately 2-week samples rose with total template count.

Turning to this clone: Its antigen remains unidentified.

The method was immunoSEQ multiplex PCR; TCRdb's version includes in-frame clones alone and lacks a portion of them. Of over 100,000 clones in the sample, approximately 89% were seen once. The V gene's germline CDR1 is SGHTS and CDR2 YDEGEE. Trimming left V 4 bases short and J 4 bases short, with 14 bases between. The CDR3 has 14 amino acids. Source material: blood. The source of this sequence is a person aged 18 to 70 in good health. V and J are TRBV5-8 and TRBJ1-1; D is possibly TRBD1 (5 bases). Written as DNA, the CDR3 is TGTGCCAGCAGCACAGGAGGGCGAGCCACTGAAGCTTTCTTT. It yields the protein CASSTGGRATEAFF. Full variable domain (remainder filled in from reference TRBV5-8 and TRBJ1-1): EAGVTQSPTHLIKTRGQQATLRCSPISGHTSVYWYQQALGLGLQFLLWYDEGEERNRGNFPPRFSGRQFPNYSSELNVNALELEDSALYLCASSTGGRATEAFFGQGTRLTVV.